Below, one T cell receptor beta chain is given with its context. As processed by the authors: Researchers report that nucleated cell counts were estimated from reference gene primer amplification. Some clones are missing from TCRdb's copy, which holds only in-frame ones; the method was immunoSEQ multiplex PCR. V, J and clone size are taken as reported in that table, and D and trimming were inferred from the DNA itself. The repertoire includes fewer than 90,000 clones, approximately 90% of them detected once, and roughly 1.4% sits in the top ten. These data belong to a study of blood T cell repertoires in COVID-19. Study background: Some COVID-19 samples were acute and others convalescent; all came from the United States, Italy and Spain. T cells, B-cell-depleted T cells, or PBMCs supplied cDNA or gDNA.

This CDR3 is built from 13 residues. From germline, CDR1 is LNHDA and CDR2 SQIVND (reference sequence). Trimming took 6 bases from V and 4 from J, leaving 12 bases between them. The sample taken for sequencing was peripheral blood. The clonotype originates from a human donor in a cohort sampled during active COVID-19. The chain employs TRBV19 and TRBJ1-1, with a weak D call TRBD1 (5 bases). The CDR3 reads CASRVGGSTEAFF. The CDR3 coding sequence is TGTGCCAGTAGAGTCGGGGGGAGCACTGAAGCTTTCTTT.